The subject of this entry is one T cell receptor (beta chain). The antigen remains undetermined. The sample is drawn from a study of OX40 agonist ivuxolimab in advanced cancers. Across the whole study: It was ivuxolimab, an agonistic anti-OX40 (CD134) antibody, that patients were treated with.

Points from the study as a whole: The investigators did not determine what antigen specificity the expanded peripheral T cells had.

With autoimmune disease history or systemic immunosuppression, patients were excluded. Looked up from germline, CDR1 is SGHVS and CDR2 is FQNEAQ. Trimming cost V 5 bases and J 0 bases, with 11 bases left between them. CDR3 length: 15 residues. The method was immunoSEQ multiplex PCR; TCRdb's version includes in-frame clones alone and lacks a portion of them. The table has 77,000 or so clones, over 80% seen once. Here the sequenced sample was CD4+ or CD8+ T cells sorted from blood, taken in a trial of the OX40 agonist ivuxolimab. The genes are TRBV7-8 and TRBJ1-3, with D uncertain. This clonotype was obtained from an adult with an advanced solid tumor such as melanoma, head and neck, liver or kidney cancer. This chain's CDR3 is CASSPTRSSGNTIYF. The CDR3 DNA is TGTGCCAGCAGCCCTACACGGTCCTCTGGAAACACCATATATTTT.